This record covers a single TCR beta chain. The source of the sample is a study of blood T cell repertoires in COVID-19. For the study at large: Some COVID-19 samples were acute and others convalescent; all came from the United States, Italy and Spain. PBMCs, B-cell-depleted T cells, or T cells provided the cDNA or gDNA that made up the material.

Original data processing: Amplifying reference gene primers gave estimates of nucleated cell counts. Only in-frame clones appear in the TCRdb table, and some are missing; sequencing was by immunoSEQ multiplex PCR. That table furnishes V, J and clone size, whereas the DNA furnished D and trimming. The data contain about 200,000 clones, over 70% of them singletons. The J segment lost 7 bases and the V segment lost 4 bases, leaving 12 bases of the junction unmatched. Germline V CDR1 and CDR2: SGHNT, YYREEE (reference sequence). The CDR3 totals 16 residues. The clonotype was recovered from a woman in her 70s with acute or convalescent COVID-19. Sequencing was carried out using peripheral blood. The J gene is TRBJ2-3, the V gene TRBV5-4, with 10 bases lining up with TRBD2. DNA for the CDR3: TGTGCCAGCAGCCCGGCAGGTAGCGGGAGGATAAATACGCAGTATTTT. Protein product: CASSPAGSGRINTQYF.